Sequencing of this T cell receptor beta chain was carried out in a study of vaccination and CD4 T cells after COVID-19. With the Oncomine TCR Beta short-read assay, DNA from cultured CD4+ T cells was sequenced. Cultured CD4+ T cells were the source of extracted genomic DNA. A single record per CDR3 protein comes from TCRdb applying MiXCR to the PCR reads. This table has 15,000 or so distinct CDR3 sequences, under 60% appearing once. Documented treatment: roughly 10-day PBMC culture with coronavirus spike peptide pools or control peptides (ViraFEST assay). ViraFEST enlarged antigen-specific T cell populations with peptide pools and afterwards sequenced TCRs. Fresh IL-2 medium was used to replace half of the medium on days 3 and 7. Points on this clonotype: Its antigen is as yet unknown.

The sample taken for sequencing was CD4+ T cells from blood, cultured in vitro. The sequence came from a human donor who had recovered from COVID-19.

CDR3 protein: CASSLPWAGGLYSNQPQHF. CDR3 bases: TGTGCCAGCAGTCTCCCTTGGGCAGGGGGCCTTTATAGCAATCAGCCCCAGCATTTT. This rearrangement joins TRBV6-1 to TRBJ1-5, with 8 positions matching TRBD1. V gave up 5 bases and J gave up 0 bases; unmatched junction bases: 15. There are 19 residues in the CDR3. In germline, CDR1 is MNHNS, CDR2 SASEGT.